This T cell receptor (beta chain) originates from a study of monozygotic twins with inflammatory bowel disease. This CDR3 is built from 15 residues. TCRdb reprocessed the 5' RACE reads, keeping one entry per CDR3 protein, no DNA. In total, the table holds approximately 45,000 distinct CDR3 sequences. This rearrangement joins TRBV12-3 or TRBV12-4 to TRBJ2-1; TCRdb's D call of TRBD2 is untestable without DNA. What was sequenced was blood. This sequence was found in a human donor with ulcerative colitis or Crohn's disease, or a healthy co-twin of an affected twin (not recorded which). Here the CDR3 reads CASSLRASGGNEQFF.